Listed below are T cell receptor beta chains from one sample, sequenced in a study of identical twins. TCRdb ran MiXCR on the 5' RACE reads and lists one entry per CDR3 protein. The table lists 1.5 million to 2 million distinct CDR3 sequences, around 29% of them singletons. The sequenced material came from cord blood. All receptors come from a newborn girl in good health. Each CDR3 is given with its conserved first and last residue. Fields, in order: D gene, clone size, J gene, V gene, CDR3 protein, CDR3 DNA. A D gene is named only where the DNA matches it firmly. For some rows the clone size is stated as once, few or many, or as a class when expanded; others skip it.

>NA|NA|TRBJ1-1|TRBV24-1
CATSDFRGTEAFF
TGTGCCACCAGTGATTTCAGGGGCACTGAAGCTTTCTTT
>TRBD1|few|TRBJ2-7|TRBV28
CASSLWRDRSSSYEQYF
TGTGCCAGCAGTTTATGGAGGGACAGATCTAGCTCCTACGAGCAGTACTTC
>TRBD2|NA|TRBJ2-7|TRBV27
CAGSFIAGRPYNEQYF
TGTGCCGGCAGTTTCATAGCGGGAAGACCCTACAATGAGCAGTACTTC
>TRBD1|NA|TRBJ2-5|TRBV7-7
CASSFGTGEQETQYF
TGTGCTAGCAGCTTCGGGACAGGGGAACAAGAGACCCAGTACTTC
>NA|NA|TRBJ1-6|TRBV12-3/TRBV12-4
CASSLGRGSYSPLHF
TGTGCCAGCAGTTTAGGGAGGGGTTCTTATTCACCCCTCCACTTT
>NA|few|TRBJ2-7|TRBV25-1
CASSAGTISYEQYF
TGTGCCAGCAGTGCCGGGACGATCTCCTACGAGCAGTACTTC
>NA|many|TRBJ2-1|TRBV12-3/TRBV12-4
CASRQGEQFF
TGTGCCAGCAGACAGGGTGAGCAGTTCTTC
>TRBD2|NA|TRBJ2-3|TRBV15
CATSRGLAGSTDTQYF
TGTGCCACCAGCAGAGGACTAGCGGGTAGCACAGATACGCAGTATTTT
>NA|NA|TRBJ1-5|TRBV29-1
CSVEDSDAGQPQHF
TGCAGCGTTGAAGACTCGGACGCGGGGCAGCCCCAGCATTTT
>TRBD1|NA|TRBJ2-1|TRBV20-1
CSAARGRGNEQFF
TGCAGTGCCGCCAGGGGGCGAGGTAATGAGCAGTTCTTC
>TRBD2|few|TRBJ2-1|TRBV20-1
CSATPKRGLAGVNEQFF
TGCAGTGCTACCCCCAAAAGGGGACTAGCGGGGGTAAATGAGCAGTTCTTC
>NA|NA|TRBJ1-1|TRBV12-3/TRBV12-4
CASSPIREKAFF
TGTGCCAGCAGCCCAATCAGGGAGAAGGCTTTCTTT
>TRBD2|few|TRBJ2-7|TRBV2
CASGRGYNEQYF
TGTGCCAGCGGGCGGGGGTACAATGAGCAGTACTTC
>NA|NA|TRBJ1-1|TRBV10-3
CAAHTVPNTEAFF
TGTGCCGCCCACACCGTTCCGAACACTGAAGCTTTCTTT
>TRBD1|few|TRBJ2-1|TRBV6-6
CASRPGTGEFDEQFF
TGTGCCAGCAGACCCGGGACAGGGGAGTTTGATGAGCAGTTCTTC
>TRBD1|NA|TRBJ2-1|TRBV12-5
CASGLATGEQFF
TGTGCTAGTGGTTTGGCGACAGGGGAGCAGTTCTTC
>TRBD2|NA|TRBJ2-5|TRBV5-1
CASSWGLANDNEQYF
TGCGCCAGCAGCTGGGGACTAGCCAACGACAATGAGCAGTACTTC
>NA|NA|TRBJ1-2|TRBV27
CTSSFNGNYGYTF
TGTACCAGCAGTTTTAACGGCAACTATGGCTACACCTTC
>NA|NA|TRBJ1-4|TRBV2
CASKHRANEKLFF
TGTGCCAGCAAGCACAGAGCAAATGAAAAACTGTTTTTT
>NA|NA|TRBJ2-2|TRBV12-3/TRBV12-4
CASTLGGELFF
TGTGCCAGTACCCTAGGCGGGGAGCTGTTTTTT
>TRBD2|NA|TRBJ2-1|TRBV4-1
CASSQVWLGLAGANNEQFF
TGCGCCAGCAGCCAAGTTTGGCTAGGGCTAGCGGGAGCCAACAATGAGCAGTTCTTC
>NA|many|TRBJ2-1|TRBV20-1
CSAREWERNEQFF
TGCAGTGCTAGAGAGTGGGAGCGGAATGAGCAGTTCTTC
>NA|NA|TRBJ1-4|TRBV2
CASSEASSYEKLFF
TGTGCCAGCAGTGAAGCCAGCTCATATGAAAAACTGTTTTTT
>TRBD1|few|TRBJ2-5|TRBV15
CATRMGLTGGKLETQYF
TGTGCCACCAGGATGGGCCTGACAGGGGGCAAGTTAGAGACCCAGTACTTC
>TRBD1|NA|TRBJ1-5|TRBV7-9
CASSLVLAWKGAGNQPQHF
TGTGCCAGCAGCTTAGTCCTAGCTTGGAAGGGGGCGGGCAATCAGCCCCAGCATTTT
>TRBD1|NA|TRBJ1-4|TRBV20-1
CSAVTGVNEKLFF
TGCAGTGCTGTGACAGGGGTGAATGAAAAACTGTTTTTT
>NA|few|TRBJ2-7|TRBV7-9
CASSHPQTRDYEQYF
TGTGCCAGCAGCCATCCCCAAACACGAGACTACGAGCAGTACTTC
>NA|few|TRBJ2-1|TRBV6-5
CASSLNGPHNEQFF
TGTGCCAGCAGCCTCAATGGGCCCCACAATGAGCAGTTCTTC
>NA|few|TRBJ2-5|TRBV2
CASSESDNEQYF
TGTGCCAGCAGTGAAAGCGACAATGAGCAGTACTTC
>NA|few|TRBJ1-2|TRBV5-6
CASSGWQGYYGYTF
TGTGCCAGCAGCGGCTGGCAGGGTTACTATGGCTACACCTTC
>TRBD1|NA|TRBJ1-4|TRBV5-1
CASSSGQGQDEKLFF
TGCGCCAGCAGTTCCGGACAGGGGCAAGATGAAAAACTGTTTTTT
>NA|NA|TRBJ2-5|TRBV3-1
CASSQDSAPETQYF
TGTGCCAGCAGCCAAGACTCGGCACCTGAGACCCAGTACTTC
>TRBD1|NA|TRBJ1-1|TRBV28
CASTKDRLNTEAFF
TGTGCCAGCACCAAGGACAGGTTGAACACTGAAGCTTTCTTT
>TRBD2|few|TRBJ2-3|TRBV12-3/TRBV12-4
CASSWRESQDTQYF
TGTGCCAGCAGTTGGCGGGAGTCGCAAGATACGCAGTATTTT
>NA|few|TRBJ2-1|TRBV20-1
CSATTPIIRDNEQFF
TGCAGTGCCACCACTCCGATAATCCGCGACAATGAGCAGTTCTTC
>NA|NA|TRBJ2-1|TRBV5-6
CASITSGLFNEQFF
TGTGCCAGCATTACCAGCGGGTTATTCAATGAGCAGTTCTTC
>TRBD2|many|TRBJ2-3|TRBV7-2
CASSLGTSGADTQYF
TGTGCCAGCAGCTTAGGGACTAGCGGGGCAGATACGCAGTATTTT
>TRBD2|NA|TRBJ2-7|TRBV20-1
CSARAGAPPREQYF
TGCAGTGCCAGAGCGGGGGCCCCGCCTCGGGAGCAGTACTTC
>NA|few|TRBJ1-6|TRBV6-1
CASSYRTVGNSPLHF
TGTGCCAGCAGCTATAGGACAGTCGGGAATTCACCCCTCCACTTT
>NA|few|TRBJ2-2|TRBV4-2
CASSPPTNTGELFF
TGTGCCAGCAGTCCCCCAACGAACACCGGGGAGCTGTTTTTT
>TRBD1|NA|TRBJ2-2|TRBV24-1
CATSDLKSDRANTGELFF
TGTGCCACCAGTGATTTGAAGTCGGACAGGGCGAACACCGGGGAGCTGTTTTTT
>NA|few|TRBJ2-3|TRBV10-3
CATKPYSGPTDTQYF
TGTGCCACCAAGCCATATAGCGGCCCCACAGATACGCAGTATTTT
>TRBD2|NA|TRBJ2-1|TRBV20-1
CSASLFSPGLAGWAAYNEQFF
TGCAGTGCTAGCCTATTTTCGCCGGGACTAGCGGGTTGGGCTGCCTACAATGAGCAGTTCTTC
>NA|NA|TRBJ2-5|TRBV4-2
CASSRQTGVETQYF
TGTGCCAGCAGCCGACAGACAGGAGTCGAGACCCAGTACTTC
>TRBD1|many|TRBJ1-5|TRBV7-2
CASSLQGDQPQHF
TGCGCCAGCAGCTTACAGGGGGATCAGCCCCAGCATTTT
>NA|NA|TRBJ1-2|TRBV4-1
CASSQEGINYGYTF
TGCGCCAGCAGCCAAGAAGGAATTAACTATGGCTACACCTTC
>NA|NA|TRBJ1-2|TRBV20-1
CSAEPNRAPYGYTF
TGCAGTGCTGAGCCCAACAGGGCCCCCTATGGCTACACCTTC
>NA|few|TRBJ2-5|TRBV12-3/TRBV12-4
CASSLRGDRTQYF
TGTGCCAGCAGTTTAAGGGGGGACAGGACCCAGTACTTC
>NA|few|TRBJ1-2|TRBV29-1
CSTGGNYGYTF
TGCAGCACGGGGGGGAACTATGGCTACACCTTC
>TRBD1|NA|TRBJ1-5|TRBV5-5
CASSLEGTGYQPQHF
TGTGCCAGCAGCTTGGAGGGGACAGGGTATCAGCCCCAGCATTTT
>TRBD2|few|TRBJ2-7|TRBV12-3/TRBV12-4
CASSLTTSGSNEQYF
TGTGCCAGCAGTCTAACGACTAGCGGGAGCAACGAGCAGTACTTC
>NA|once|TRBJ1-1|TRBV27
CASSFGQRSEAFF
TGTGCCAGCAGCTTCGGACAGAGGAGTGAAGCTTTCTTT
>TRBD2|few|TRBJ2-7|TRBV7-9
CASSLVGGSGGAYEQYF
TGTGCCAGCAGCTTAGTAGGGGGCAGCGGGGGGGCCTACGAGCAGTACTTC
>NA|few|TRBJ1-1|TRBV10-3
CAISEGAMNTEAFF
TGTGCCATCAGTGAAGGCGCCATGAACACTGAAGCTTTCTTT
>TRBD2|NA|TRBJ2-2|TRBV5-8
CASSPRLAGKTGELFF
TGTGCCAGCAGCCCTAGACTAGCGGGAAAGACCGGGGAGCTGTTTTTT